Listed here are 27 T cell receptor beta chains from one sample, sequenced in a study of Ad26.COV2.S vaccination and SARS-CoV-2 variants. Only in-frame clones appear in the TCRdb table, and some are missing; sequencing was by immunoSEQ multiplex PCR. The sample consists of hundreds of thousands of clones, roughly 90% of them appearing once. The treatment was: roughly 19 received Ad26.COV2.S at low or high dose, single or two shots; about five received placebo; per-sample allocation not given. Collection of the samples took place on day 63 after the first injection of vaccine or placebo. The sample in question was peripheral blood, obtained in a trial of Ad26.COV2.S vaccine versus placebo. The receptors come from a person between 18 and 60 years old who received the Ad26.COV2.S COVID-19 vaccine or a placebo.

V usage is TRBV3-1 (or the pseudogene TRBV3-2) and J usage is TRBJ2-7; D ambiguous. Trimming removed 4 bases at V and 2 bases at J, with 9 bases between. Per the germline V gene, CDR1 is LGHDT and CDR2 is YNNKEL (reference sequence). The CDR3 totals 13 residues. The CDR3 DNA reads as TGTGCCAGCAGCCCCAGCCCAACCTACGAGCAGTACTTC. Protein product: CASSPSPTYEQYF.

CDR3 DNA sequence: TGTGCCAGCAGCTTGGATAGGACAGCAGGGGGCCAGTACTTC. It translates to CASSLDRTAGGQYF. The genes are TRBV5-6 and TRBJ2-5, with 7 bases that match TRBD1. Germline V lookup: CDR1 SGHDT, CDR2 YYEEEE. The CDR3 loop spans 14 amino acids. V lost 0 bases and J lost 10; bases outside the gene matches: 9. Variable domain in full (rest from reference TRBV5-6 and TRBJ2-5): DAGVTQSPTHLIKTRGQQVTLRCSPKSGHDTVSWYQQALGQGPQFIFQYYEEEERQRGNFPDRFSGHQFPNYSSELNVNALLLGDSALYLCASSLDRTAGGQYFGPGTRLLVL.

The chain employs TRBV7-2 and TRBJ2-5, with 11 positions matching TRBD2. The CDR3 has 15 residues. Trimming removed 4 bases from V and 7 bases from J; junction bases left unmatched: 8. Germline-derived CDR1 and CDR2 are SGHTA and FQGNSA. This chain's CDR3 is CASSSGLAVEGTQYF. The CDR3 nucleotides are TGTGCCAGCAGCTCGGGACTAGCGGTAGAAGGGACCCAGTACTTC.

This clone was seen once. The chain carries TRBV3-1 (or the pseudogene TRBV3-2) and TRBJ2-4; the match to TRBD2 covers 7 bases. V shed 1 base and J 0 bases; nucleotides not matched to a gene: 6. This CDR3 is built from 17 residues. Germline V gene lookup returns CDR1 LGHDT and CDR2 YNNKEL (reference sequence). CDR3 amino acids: CASSQGGGRVAKNIQYF. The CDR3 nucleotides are TGTGCCAGCAGCCAAGGTGGTGGGAGGGTAGCCAAAAACATTCAGTACTTC.

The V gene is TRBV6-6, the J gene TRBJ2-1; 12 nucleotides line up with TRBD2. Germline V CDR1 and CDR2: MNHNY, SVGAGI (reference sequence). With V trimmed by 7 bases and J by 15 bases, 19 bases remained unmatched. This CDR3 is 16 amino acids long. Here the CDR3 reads CASTSFWTSGTPRLFF. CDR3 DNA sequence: TGTGCCAGCACCTCATTTTGGACTAGCGGGACCCCTCGGTTGTTCTTC.

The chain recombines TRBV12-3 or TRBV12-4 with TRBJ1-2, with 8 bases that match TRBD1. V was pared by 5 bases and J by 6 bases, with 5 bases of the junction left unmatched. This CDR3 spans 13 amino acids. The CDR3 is CASSPQGADGYTF. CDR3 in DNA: TGTGCCAGCAGTCCTCAGGGGGCGGATGGCTACACCTTC.

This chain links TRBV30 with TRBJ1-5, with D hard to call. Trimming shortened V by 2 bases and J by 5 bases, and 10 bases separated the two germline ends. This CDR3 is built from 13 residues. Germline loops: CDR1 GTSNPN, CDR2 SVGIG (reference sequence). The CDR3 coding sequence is TGTGCCTGGAGTATAACATCCGATCAGCCCCAGCATTTT. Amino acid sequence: CAWSITSDQPQHF.

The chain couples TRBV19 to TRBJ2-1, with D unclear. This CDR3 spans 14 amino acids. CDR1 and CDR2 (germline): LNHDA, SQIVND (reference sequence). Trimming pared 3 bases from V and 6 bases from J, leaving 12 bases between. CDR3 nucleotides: TGTGCCAGTAGTATGGCCAGTTACCCCAATGAGCAGTTCTTC. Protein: CASSMASYPNEQFF.

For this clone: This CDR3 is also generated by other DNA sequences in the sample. CDR3 coding DNA: TGTGCCAGCAGTTCACAGGGGTATGGCTACACCTTC. Protein: CASSSQGYGYTF. V gene TRBV12-3 or TRBV12-4 combines with J gene TRBJ1-2; 7 nucleotides match TRBD1. This CDR3 spans 12 amino acids. V lost 4 bases, J lost 5 bases, and 1 base stayed unmatched.

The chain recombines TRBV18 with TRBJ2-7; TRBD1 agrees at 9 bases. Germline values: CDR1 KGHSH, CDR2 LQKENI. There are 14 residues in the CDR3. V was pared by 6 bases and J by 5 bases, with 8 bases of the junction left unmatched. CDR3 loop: CASSPRTGANEQYF. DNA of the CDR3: TGTGCCAGCTCTCCCCGGACAGGGGCGAACGAGCAGTACTTC.

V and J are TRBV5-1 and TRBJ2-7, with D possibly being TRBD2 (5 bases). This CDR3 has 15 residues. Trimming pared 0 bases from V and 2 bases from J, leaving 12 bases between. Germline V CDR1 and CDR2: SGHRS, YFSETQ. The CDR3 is CASSLGLAVAYEQYF. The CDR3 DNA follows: TGCGCCAGCAGCTTGGGGCTAGCAGTTGCCTACGAGCAGTACTTC.

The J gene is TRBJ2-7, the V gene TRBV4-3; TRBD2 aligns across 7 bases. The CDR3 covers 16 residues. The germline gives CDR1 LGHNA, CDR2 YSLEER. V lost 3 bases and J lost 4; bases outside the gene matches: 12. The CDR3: CASSQESGENRYEQYF. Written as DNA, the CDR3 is TGCGCCAGCAGCCAGGAGAGCGGGGAGAATCGGTACGAGCAGTACTTC.

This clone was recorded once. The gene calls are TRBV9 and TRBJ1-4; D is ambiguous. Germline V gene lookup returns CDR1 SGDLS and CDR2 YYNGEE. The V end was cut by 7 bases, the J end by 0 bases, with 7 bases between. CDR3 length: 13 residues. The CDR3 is CASAPPTNEKLFF. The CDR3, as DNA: TGTGCCAGCGCCCCCCCAACTAATGAAAAACTGTTTTTT.

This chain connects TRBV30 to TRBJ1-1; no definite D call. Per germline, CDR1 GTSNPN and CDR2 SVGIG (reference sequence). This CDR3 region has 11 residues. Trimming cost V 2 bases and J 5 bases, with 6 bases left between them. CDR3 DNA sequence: TGTGCCTGGAGTTTCCCGACTGAAGCTTTCTTT. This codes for CAWSFPTEAFF. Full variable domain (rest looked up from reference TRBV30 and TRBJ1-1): SQTIHQWPATLVQPVGSPLSLECTVEGTSNPNLYWYRQAAGRGLQLLFYSVGIGQISSEVPQNLSASRPQDRQFILSSKKLLLSDSGFYLCAWSFPTEAFFGQGTRLTVV.

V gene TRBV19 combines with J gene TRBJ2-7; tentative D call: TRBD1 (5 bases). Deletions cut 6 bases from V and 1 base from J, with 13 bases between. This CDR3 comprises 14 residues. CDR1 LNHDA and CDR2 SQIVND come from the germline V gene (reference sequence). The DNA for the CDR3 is TGTGCCAGTAGCTCTCAAGACAGATCCTACGAGCAGTACTTC. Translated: CASSSQDRSYEQYF.

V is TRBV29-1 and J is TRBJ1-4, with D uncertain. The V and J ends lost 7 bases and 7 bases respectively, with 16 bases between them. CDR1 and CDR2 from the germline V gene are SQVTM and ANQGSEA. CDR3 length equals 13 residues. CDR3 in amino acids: CSGSRKWGEKLFF. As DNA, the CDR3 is TGCAGCGGCTCCAGGAAGTGGGGTGAAAAACTGTTTTTT. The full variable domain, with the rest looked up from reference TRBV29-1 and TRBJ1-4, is SAVISQKPSRDICQRGTSLTIQCQVDSQVTMMFWYRQQPGQSLTLIATANQGSEATYESGFVIDKFPISRPNLTFSTLTVSNMSPEDSSIYLCSGSRKWGEKLFFGSGTQLSVL.

The CDR3 coding sequence is TGTGCCAGCAGCCCGTTAAGGGGTGGCAATGAGCAGTTCTTC. It is translated as CASSPLRGGNEQFF. V is TRBV3-1 (or the pseudogene TRBV3-2) and J is TRBJ2-1; D perhaps matches TRBD1 (5 bases). The length of the CDR3 is 14 residues. The germline V and J ends were trimmed by 4 bases and 6 bases, with 13 bases remaining between them. Germline-derived CDR1 and CDR2 are LGHDT and YNNKEL (reference sequence).

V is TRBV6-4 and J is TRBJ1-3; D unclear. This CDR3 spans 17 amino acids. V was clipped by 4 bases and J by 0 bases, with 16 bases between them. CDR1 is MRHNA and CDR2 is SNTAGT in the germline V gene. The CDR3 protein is CASSANMWTGSGNTIYF. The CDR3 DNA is TGTGCCAGCAGTGCGAATATGTGGACCGGCTCTGGAAACACCATATATTTT.

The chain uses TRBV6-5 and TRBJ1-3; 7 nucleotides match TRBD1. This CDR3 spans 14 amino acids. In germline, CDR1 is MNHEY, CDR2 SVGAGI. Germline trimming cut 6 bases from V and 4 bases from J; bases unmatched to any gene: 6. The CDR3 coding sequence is TGTGCCAGCAGGACAGGGTTAATGGGAAACACCATATATTTT. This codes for CASRTGLMGNTIYF.

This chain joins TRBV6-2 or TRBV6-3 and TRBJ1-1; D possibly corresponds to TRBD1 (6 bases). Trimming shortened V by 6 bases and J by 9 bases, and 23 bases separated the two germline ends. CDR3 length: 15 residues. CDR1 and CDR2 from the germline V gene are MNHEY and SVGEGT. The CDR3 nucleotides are TGTGCCAGCAGCCGAACCGCGACAGGATTTGAGAAAGCTTTCTTT. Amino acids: CASSRTATGFEKAFF.

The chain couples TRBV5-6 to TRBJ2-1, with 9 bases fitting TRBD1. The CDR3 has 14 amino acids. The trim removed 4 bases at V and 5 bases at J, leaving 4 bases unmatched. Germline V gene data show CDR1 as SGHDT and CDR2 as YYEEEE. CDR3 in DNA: TGTGCCAGCAGCAACCGGGACAGGGACAATGAGCAGTTCTTC. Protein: CASSNRDRDNEQFF.

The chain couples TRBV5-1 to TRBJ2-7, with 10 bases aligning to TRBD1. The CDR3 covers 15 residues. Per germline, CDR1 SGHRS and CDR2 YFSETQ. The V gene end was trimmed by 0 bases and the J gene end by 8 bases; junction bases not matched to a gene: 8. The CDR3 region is CASSLGTGGGLQQYF. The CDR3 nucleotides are TGCGCCAGCAGCTTGGGGACAGGGGGTGGCCTCCAGCAGTACTTC.

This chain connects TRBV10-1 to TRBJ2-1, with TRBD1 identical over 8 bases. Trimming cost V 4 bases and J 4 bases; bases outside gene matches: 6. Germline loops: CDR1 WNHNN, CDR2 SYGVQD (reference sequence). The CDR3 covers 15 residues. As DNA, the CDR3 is TGCGCCAGCAGTGTCAAGACAGGGGCATACAATGAGCAGTTCTTC. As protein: CASSVKTGAYNEQFF.

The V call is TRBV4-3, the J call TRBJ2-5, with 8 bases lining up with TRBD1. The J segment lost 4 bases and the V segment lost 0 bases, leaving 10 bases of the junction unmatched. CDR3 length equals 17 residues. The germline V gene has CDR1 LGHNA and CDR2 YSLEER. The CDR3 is CASSQDVDRDGAETQYF. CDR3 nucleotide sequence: TGCGCCAGCAGCCAAGATGTGGACAGGGATGGAGCAGAGACCCAGTACTTC.

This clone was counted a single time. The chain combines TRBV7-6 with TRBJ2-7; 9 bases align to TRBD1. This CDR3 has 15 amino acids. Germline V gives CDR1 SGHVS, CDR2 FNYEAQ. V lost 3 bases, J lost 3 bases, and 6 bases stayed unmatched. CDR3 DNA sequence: TGTGCCAGCAGCTTGGGGACAGGGCCCCACTACGAGCAGTACTTC. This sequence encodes CASSLGTGPHYEQYF.

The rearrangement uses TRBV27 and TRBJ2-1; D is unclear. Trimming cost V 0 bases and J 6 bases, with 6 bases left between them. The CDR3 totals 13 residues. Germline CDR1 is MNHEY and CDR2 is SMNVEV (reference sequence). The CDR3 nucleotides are TGTGCCAGCAGTTTATCTTTCTCCAATGAGCAGTTCTTC. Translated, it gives CASSLSFSNEQFF.

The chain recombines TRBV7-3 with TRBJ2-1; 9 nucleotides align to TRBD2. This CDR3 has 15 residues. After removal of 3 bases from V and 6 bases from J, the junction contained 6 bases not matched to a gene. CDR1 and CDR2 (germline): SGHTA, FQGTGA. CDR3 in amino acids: CASSLRLAGSNEQFF. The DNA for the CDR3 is TGTGCCAGCAGCTTGAGGCTAGCGGGGTCCAATGAGCAGTTCTTC.